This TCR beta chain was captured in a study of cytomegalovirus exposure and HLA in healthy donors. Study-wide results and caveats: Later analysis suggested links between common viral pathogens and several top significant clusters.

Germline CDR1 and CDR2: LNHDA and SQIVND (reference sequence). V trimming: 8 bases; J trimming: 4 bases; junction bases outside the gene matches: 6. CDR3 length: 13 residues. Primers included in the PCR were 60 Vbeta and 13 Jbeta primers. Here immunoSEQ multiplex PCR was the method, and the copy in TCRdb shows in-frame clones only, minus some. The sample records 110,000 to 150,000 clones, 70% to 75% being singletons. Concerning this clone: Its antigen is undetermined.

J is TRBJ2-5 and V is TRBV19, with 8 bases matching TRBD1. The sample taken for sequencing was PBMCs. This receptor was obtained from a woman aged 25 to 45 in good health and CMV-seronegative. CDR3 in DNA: TGTGCCAGTTGCGGACAGGGAGGAGAGACCCAGTACTTC. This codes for CASCGQGGETQYF.